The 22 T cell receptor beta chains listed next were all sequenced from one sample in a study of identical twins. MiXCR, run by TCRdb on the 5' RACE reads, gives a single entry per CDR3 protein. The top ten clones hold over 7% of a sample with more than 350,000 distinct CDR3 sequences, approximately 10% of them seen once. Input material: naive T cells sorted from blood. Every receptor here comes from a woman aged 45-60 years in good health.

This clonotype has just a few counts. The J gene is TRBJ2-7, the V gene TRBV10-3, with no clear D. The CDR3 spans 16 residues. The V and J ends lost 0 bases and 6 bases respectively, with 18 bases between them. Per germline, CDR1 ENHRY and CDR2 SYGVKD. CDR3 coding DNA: TGTGCCATCAGTGAGTCGATTGGTAGTCAACGACCCGAGCAGTACGTC. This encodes CAISESIGSQRPEQYV.

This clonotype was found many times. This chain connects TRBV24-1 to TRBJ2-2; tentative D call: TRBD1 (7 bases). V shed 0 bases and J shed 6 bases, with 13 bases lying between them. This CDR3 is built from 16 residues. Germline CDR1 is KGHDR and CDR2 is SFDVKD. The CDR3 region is CATSDLQGGRPGELFF. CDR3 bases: TGTGCCACCAGTGATTTGCAGGGGGGAAGACCCGGGGAGCTGTTTTTT.

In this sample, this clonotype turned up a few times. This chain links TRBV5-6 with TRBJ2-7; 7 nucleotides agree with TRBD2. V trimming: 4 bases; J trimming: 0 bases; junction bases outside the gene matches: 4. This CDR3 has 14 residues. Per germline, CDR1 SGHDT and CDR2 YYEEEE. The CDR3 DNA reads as TGTGCCAGCAGCCAAGCGGGAACCTCCTACGAGCAGTACTTC. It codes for CASSQAGTSYEQYF.

The CDR3 nucleotides read TGCGCCAGCAGCTCAGGGACTAGCGGGTACTCTGGGGCCAACGTCCTGACTTTC. Amino acids: CASSSGTSGYSGANVLTF. The gene calls are TRBV5-1 and TRBJ2-6, with 12 bases identical to TRBD2. The CDR3 spans 18 residues. Germline-derived CDR1 and CDR2 are SGHRS and YFSETQ. The junction had 4 bases not matched to a gene; V was cut back by 3 bases and J by 0 bases. Complete variable domain (other parts from reference TRBV5-1 and TRBJ2-6): KAGVTQTPRYLIKTRGQQVTLSCSPISGHRSVSWYQQTPGQGLQFLFEYFSETQRNKGNFPGRFSGRQFSNSRSEMNVSTLELGDSALYLCASSSGTSGYSGANVLTFGAGSRLTVL.

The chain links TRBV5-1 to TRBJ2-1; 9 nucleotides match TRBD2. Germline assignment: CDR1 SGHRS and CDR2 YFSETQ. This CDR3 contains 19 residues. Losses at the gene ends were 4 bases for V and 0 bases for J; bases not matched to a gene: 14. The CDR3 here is CASSLIGAGGPSSYNEQFF. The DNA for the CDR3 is TGCGCCAGCAGCCTAATTGGGGCGGGAGGGCCGAGCTCCTACAATGAGCAGTTCTTC.

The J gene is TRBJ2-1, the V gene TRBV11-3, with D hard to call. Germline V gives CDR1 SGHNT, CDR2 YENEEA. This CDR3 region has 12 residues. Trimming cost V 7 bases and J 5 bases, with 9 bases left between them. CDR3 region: CASKAGNNEQFF. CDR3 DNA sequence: TGTGCCAGCAAGGCCGGAAACAATGAGCAGTTCTTC.

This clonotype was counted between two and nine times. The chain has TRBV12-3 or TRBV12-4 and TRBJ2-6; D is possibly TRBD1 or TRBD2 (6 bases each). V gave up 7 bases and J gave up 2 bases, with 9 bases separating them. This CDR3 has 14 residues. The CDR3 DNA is TGTGCCAGCAAAGGGGGGCCTGGGGCCAACGTCCTGACTTTC. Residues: CASKGGPGANVLTF.

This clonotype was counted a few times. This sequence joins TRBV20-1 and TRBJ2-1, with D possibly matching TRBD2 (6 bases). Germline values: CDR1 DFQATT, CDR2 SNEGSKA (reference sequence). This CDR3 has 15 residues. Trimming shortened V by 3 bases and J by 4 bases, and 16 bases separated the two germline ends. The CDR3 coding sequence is TGCAGTGCTAGGGCGCCGGGAGCGAGATACAATGAGCAGTTCTTC. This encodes CSARAPGARYNEQFF.

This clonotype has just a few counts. The CDR3 coding sequence is TGTGCCAGCAGCCAAGGACTAGCGGGGACCATCTACAATGAGCAGTTCTTC. Translation gives CASSQGLAGTIYNEQFF. The rearrangement uses TRBV3-1 and TRBJ2-1; TRBD2 agrees at 11 bases. The junction had 5 bases not matched to a gene; V was cut back by 1 base and J by 3 bases. This CDR3 comprises 17 residues. Germline V gene lookup returns CDR1 LGHDT and CDR2 YNNKEL (reference sequence).

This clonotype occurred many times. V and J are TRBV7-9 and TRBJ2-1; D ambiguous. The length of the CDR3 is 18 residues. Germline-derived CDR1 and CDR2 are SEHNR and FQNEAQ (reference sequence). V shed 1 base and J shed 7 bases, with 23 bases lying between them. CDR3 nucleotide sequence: TGTGCCAGCAGCTTAGTAGAGATTAGGGTCGTTGGGCAAAATGAGCAGTTCTTC. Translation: CASSLVEIRVVGQNEQFF.

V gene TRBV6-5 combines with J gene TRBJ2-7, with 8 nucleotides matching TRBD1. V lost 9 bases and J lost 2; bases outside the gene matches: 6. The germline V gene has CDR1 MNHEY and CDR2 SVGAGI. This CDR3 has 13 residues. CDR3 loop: CASGQGVAYEQYF. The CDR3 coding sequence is TGTGCCAGTGGACAGGGAGTAGCCTACGAGCAGTACTTC.

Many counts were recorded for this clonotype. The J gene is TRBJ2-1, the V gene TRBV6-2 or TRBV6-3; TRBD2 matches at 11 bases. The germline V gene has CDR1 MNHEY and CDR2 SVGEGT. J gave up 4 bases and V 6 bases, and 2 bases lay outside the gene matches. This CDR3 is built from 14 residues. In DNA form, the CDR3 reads TGTGCCAGCAGAGGGACTAGCGGATACAATGAGCAGTTCTTC. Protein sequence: CASRGTSGYNEQFF.

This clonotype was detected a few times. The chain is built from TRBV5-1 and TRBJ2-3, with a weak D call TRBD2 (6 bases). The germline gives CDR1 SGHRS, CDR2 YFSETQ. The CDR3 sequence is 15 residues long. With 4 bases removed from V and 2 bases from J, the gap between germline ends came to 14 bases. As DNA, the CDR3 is TGCGCCAGCAGCACCCAGCGGGCATCCACAGATACGCAGTATTTT. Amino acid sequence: CASSTQRASTDTQYF. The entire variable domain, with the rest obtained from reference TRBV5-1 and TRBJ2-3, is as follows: KAGVTQTPRYLIKTRGQQVTLSCSPISGHRSVSWYQQTPGQGLQFLFEYFSETQRNKGNFPGRFSGRQFSNSRSEMNVSTLELGDSALYLCASSTQRASTDTQYFGPGTRLTVL.

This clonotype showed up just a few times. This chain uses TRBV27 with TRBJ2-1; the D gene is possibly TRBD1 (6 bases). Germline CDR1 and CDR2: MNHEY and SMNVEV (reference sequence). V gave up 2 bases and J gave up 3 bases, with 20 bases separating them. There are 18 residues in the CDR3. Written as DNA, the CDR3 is TGTGCCAGCAGTTTACCTACCAGGGGCGGCCTACGCTACAATGAGCAGTTCTTC. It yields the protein CASSLPTRGGLRYNEQFF.

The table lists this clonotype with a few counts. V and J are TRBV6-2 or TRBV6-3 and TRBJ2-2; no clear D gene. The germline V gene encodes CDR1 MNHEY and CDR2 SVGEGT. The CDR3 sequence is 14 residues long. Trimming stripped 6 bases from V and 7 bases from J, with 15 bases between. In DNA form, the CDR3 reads TGTGCCAGCAGCCCTAATCAGGAAAACGGGGAGCTGTTTTTT. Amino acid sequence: CASSPNQENGELFF.

This CDR3 reads CSVDQSFRDSSKDEAFF. The CDR3 DNA reads as TGCAGCGTTGATCAATCGTTCCGGGACAGCTCCAAAGATGAAGCTTTCTTT. The chain combines TRBV29-1 with TRBJ1-1; 7 bases line up with TRBD1. Germline V gene data show CDR1 as SQVTM and CDR2 as ANQGSEA. The CDR3 is 17 residues long. Trimming took 3 bases from V and 7 from J; bases not matched to a gene: 20.

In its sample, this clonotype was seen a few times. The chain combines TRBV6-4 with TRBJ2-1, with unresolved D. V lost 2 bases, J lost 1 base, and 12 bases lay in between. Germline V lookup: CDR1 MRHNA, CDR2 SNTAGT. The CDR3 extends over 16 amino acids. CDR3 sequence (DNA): TGTGCCAGCAGTGACGAACCAAACCCGTCCTACAATGAGCAGTTCTTC. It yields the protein CASSDEPNPSYNEQFF.

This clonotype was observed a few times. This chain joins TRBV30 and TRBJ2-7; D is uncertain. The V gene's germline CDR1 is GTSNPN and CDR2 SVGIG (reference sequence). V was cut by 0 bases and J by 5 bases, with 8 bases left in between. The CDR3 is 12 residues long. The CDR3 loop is CAWSVMGHEQYF. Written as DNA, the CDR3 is TGTGCCTGGAGTGTAATGGGCCACGAGCAGTACTTC.

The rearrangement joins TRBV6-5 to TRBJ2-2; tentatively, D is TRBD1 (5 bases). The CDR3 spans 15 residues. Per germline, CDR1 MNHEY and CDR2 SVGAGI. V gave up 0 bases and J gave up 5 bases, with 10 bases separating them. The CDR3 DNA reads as TGTGCCAGCAGTTACTCGGGGCAGCTTACCGGGGAGCTGTTTTTT. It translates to CASSYSGQLTGELFF.

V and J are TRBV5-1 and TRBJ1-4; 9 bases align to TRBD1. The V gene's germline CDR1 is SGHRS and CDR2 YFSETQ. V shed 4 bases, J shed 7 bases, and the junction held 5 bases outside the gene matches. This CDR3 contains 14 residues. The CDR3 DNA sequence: TGCGCCAGCAGCGACCGGGACAGGGCTGAAAAACTGTTTTTT. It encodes CASSDRDRAEKLFF.

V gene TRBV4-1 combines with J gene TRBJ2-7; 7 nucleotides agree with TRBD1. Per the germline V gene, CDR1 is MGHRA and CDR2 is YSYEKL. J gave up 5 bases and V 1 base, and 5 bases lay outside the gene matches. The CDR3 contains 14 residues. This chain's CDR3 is CASSQVGTDDEQYV. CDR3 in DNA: TGCGCCAGCAGCCAAGTGGGGACAGATGACGAGCAGTACGTC.

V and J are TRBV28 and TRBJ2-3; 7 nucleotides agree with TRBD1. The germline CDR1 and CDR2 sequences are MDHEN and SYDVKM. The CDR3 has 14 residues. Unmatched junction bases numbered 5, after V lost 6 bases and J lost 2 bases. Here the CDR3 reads CASRTGLNTDTQYF. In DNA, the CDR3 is TGTGCCAGCAGGACAGGGCTGAACACAGATACGCAGTATTTT.